Below, 21 T cell receptor beta chains from the same sample are listed, as sequenced in a study of T cell responses to AZD1222 COVID-19 vaccine. Profiled with immunoSEQ multiplex PCR; TCRdb holds only in-frame clones, not every one. The sample includes approximately 150,000 clones, around 94% of them seen just once. The input for sequencing was peripheral blood, taken on day 0 of AZD1222 vaccination. These receptors came from an adult in good health.

The chain carries TRBV7-2 and TRBJ1-1; D might be TRBD1 (5 bases). The CDR3 covers 13 residues. With 0 bases removed from V and 8 bases from J, the gap between germline ends came to 10 bases. The V gene's germline CDR1 is SGHTA and CDR2 FQGNSA. This CDR3 is CASSLAGGVEAFF. As DNA, the CDR3 is TGTGCCAGCAGCTTAGCCGGGGGGGTCGAAGCTTTCTTT.

The V call is TRBV7-8, the J call TRBJ2-7; TRBD2 aligns across 8 bases. The CDR3 is made up of 17 amino acids. Germline V gives CDR1 SGHVS, CDR2 FQNEAQ. The trim removed 2 bases at V and 3 bases at J, leaving 12 bases unmatched. CDR3 coding DNA: TGTGCCAGCAGCTTAACTGGAGCGGGGGCCCCCTACTACGAGCAGTACGTC. This translates into CASSLTGAGAPYYEQYV.

J is TRBJ2-1 and V is TRBV5-4; TRBD2 agrees at 13 bases. This CDR3 contains 18 residues. Germline V CDR1 and CDR2: SGHNT, YYREEE (reference sequence). V trimming: 6 bases; J trimming: 0 bases; junction bases outside the gene matches: 9. Here the CDR3 DNA reads TGTGCCAGCACCCAAGGACTAGCGGGAGTTCTCTCCTACAATGAGCAGTTCTTC. As protein: CASTQGLAGVLSYNEQFF.

This chain links TRBV11-1 with TRBJ2-1; 12 positions match TRBD2. V dropped 5 bases and J dropped 7; count of bases not matched to a gene: 3. The CDR3 loop spans 14 amino acids. CDR1 is SGHAT and CDR2 is FQDESV in the germline V gene (reference sequence). For the CDR3, the DNA is TGTGCCAGCAGCCGAGGACTAGCGGGAAATGAGCAGTTCTTC. It specifies CASSRGLAGNEQFF.

The gene calls are TRBV5-4 and TRBJ1-2, with D maybe TRBD1 (6 bases). Germline CDR1 reads SGHNT; CDR2 reads YYREEE (reference sequence). The CDR3 totals 13 residues. Trimming took 2 bases from V and 5 from J, leaving 10 bases between them. The CDR3 bases are TGTGCCAGCAGCTTACAGGGATTTTATGGCTACACCTTC. It encodes CASSLQGFYGYTF.

The CDR3 DNA sequence: TGTGCCATCAAACCGGGACAGGGTGTATCTTTTTTAGGGGCCAACGTCCTGACTTTC. Translated, it gives CAIKPGQGVSFLGANVLTF. The chain uses TRBV10-3 and TRBJ2-6, with 9 bases identical to TRBD1. Germline V gene data show CDR1 as ENHRY and CDR2 as SYGVKD. V shed 7 bases and J 4 bases; nucleotides not matched to a gene: 17. CDR3 size: 19 residues.

The chain employs TRBV24-1 and TRBJ1-5; 8 bases fit TRBD1. The junction had 3 bases not matched to a gene; V was cut back by 3 bases and J by 0 bases. The germline gives CDR1 KGHDR, CDR2 SFDVKD. The CDR3 runs to 16 residues. The CDR3 spells CATSDQTGDSNQPQHF. DNA for the CDR3: TGTGCCACCAGTGATCAGACAGGGGATAGCAATCAGCCCCAGCATTTT.

V is TRBV5-5 and J is TRBJ1-1, with 7 bases aligning to TRBD1. The germline CDR1 and CDR2 sequences are SGHKS and YYEKEE (reference sequence). V trimming: 1 base; J trimming: 5 bases; junction bases outside the gene matches: 5. The CDR3 runs to 14 residues. In DNA form, the CDR3 reads TGTGCCAGCAGCTTGACAGGGGCGGTAACTGAAGCTTTCTTT. It is translated as CASSLTGAVTEAFF. Filled out from reference TRBV5-5 and TRBJ1-1, the complete variable domain reads DAGVTQSPTHLIKTRGQQVTLRCSPISGHKSVSWYQQVLGQGPQFIFQYYEKEERGRGNFPDRFSARQFPNYSSELNVNALLLGDSALYLCASSLTGAVTEAFFGQGTRLTVV.

The rearrangement links TRBV7-8 to TRBJ1-2; 8 bases map to TRBD1. Germline lookup yields CDR1 SGHVS and CDR2 FQNEAQ. The CDR3 totals 17 residues. The V and J ends lost 1 base and 2 bases, in that order; junction bases with no gene match: 9. The DNA for the CDR3 is TGTGCCAGCAGCTTAGGGGACAGGCCGACGGCAAACTATGGCTACACCTTC. Protein product: CASSLGDRPTANYGYTF.

The genes are TRBV5-1 and TRBJ1-1; unclear D gene. Trimming removed 1 base from V and 1 base from J, with 8 bases in between. The CDR3 extends over 14 amino acids. Germline V gene lookup returns CDR1 SGHRS and CDR2 YFSETQ. CDR3 residues: CASSLWVGNTEAFF. The CDR3 DNA follows: TGCGCCAGCAGCTTGTGGGTTGGGAACACTGAAGCTTTCTTT.

The V and J genes are TRBV7-8 and TRBJ2-2, with D unresolved. In germline, CDR1 is SGHVS, CDR2 FQNEAQ. The CDR3 loop spans 15 amino acids. Trimming stripped 1 base from V and 4 bases from J, with 10 bases between. This chain's CDR3 is CASSLVTQSTGELFF. In DNA, the CDR3 is TGTGCCAGCAGCTTAGTGACACAGTCCACCGGGGAGCTGTTTTTT.

This clone was found a few times. This chain connects TRBV18 to TRBJ2-7; 9 bases agree with TRBD2. V was pared by 2 bases and J by 9 bases, with 5 bases of the junction left unmatched. The CDR3 consists of 13 residues. Germline V gene lookup returns CDR1 KGHSH and CDR2 LQKENI. This CDR3 reads CASSPTSGWWQYV. CDR3 nucleotide sequence: TGTGCCAGCTCACCAACTAGCGGGTGGTGGCAGTACGTC.

The CDR3 bases are TGTGCCAGCAGCAGGGACAGTGAAGAGACCCAGTACTTC. Translating it yields CASSRDSEETQYF. The chain joins TRBV11-1 to TRBJ2-5; 7 positions match TRBD1. The V and J ends lost 5 bases and 3 bases, in that order; junction bases with no gene match: 3. Germline V CDR1 and CDR2: SGHAT, FQDESV (reference sequence). The CDR3 has 13 residues.

J is TRBJ2-2 and V is TRBV27; no reliable D call. Per germline, CDR1 MNHEY and CDR2 SMNVEV (reference sequence). This CDR3 spans 12 amino acids. Deletions cut 3 bases from V and 6 bases from J, with 5 bases between. The CDR3 sequence is CASSFRPGELFF. As DNA, the CDR3 is TGTGCCAGCAGTTTCAGGCCCGGGGAGCTGTTTTTT.

This clone has a single count. This rearrangement joins TRBV7-9 to TRBJ1-4; D is perhaps TRBD1 (6 bases). Deletions cut 1 base from V and 7 bases from J, with 13 bases between. Germline loops: CDR1 SEHNR, CDR2 FQNEAQ (reference sequence). CDR3 size: 15 residues. The CDR3 sequence is CASSLEGGAPEKLFF. The CDR3 DNA is TGTGCCAGCAGCTTAGAGGGGGGGGCCCCTGAAAAACTGTTTTTT.

This chain joins TRBV7-9 and TRBJ2-2; TRBD2 is a possible D gene (5 bases). CDR1 and CDR2 (germline): SEHNR, FQNEAQ (reference sequence). Trimming took 8 bases from V and 0 from J, leaving 13 bases between them. The CDR3 loop spans 15 amino acids. CDR3 sequence reads: CASGGDPANTGELFF. The CDR3 bases are TGTGCCAGCGGAGGCGACCCTGCGAACACCGGGGAGCTGTTTTTT.

The chain uses TRBV6-5 and TRBJ1-4; tentative D call: TRBD1 (6 bases). The V end lost 6 bases, the J end lost 4 bases, and 15 bases lay between the germline ends. CDR3 length: 15 residues. The germline gives CDR1 MNHEY, CDR2 SVGAGI. The CDR3 DNA is TGTGCCAGCAGCTCAGGGGCTGGGGGTAATGAAAAACTGTTTTTT. Translated, it gives CASSSGAGGNEKLFF.

J is TRBJ2-1 and V is TRBV6-2 or TRBV6-3, with 9 bases lining up with TRBD2. Germline-derived CDR1 and CDR2 are MNHEY and SVGEGT. Trimming cost V 2 bases and J 0 bases; bases outside gene matches: 8. CDR3 length: 18 amino acids. The CDR3 sequence is CASSYPGISGSSYNEQFF. The CDR3 DNA follows: TGTGCCAGCAGTTACCCCGGAATTAGCGGGAGCTCCTACAATGAGCAGTTCTTC.

The chain links TRBV10-3 to TRBJ2-1, with 11 bases lining up with TRBD1. V was clipped by 4 bases and J by 3 bases; unmatched bases: 2. Germline lookup yields CDR1 ENHRY and CDR2 SYGVKD. The CDR3 is 15 residues long. CDR3 amino acids: CAISAGTGGYNEQFF. CDR3 nucleotide sequence: TGTGCCATCAGTGCGGGGACAGGGGGCTACAATGAGCAGTTCTTC.

The chain carries TRBV5-1 and TRBJ2-1, with D possibly TRBD2 on 5 matching bases. The V end was cut by 0 bases, the J end by 8 bases, with 12 bases between. The CDR3 runs 14 residues. Germline CDR1 SGHRS, CDR2 YFSETQ. CDR3 protein: CASSLGSPGDEQFF. The CDR3 DNA follows: TGCGCCAGCAGCTTGGGATCCCCCGGGGATGAGCAGTTCTTC.

This clone is a singleton in its sample. The V and J genes are TRBV11-2 and TRBJ1-2, with D hard to call. There are 13 residues in the CDR3. The germline gives CDR1 SGHAT, CDR2 FQNNGV. V lost 5 bases, J lost 0 bases, and 7 bases lay in between. CDR3 loop: CASSLGPNYGYTF. As DNA, the CDR3 is TGTGCCAGCAGCCTCGGTCCTAACTATGGCTACACCTTC. The full variable domain, in which reference TRBV11-2 and TRBJ1-2 provide the parts outside the CDR3, is EAGVAQSPRYKIIEKRQSVAFWCNPISGHATLYWYQQILGQGPKLLIQFQNNGVVDDSQLPKDRFSAERLKGVDSTLKIQPAKLEDSAVYLCASSLGPNYGYTFGSGTRLTVV.